These T cell receptor beta chains were read from a single sample in a study of blood T cell repertoires in COVID-19. Method: immunoSEQ multiplex PCR; TCRdb's copy keeps in-frame clones and lacks some. The sample records about 270,000 clones, about four fifths being singletons. The specimen was peripheral blood. These receptors were collected from a woman aged 45-59 years who had recovered from COVID-19. CDR3s include the opening cysteine and the closing phenylalanine or tryptophan. Fields, in order: clone size, D gene, V gene, J gene, CDR3 protein, CDR3 DNA. D genes are given only for firm matches. The size field is filled for only some rows; it gives once, few, many or a size class.

clone size: .; D gene: TRBD2; V gene: TRBV7-2; J gene: TRBJ2-5; CDR3 protein: CASSPSGRETQYF; CDR3 DNA: TGTGCCAGCAGCCCTAGCGGGAGAGAGACCCAGTACTTC
clone size: .; D gene: TRBD2; V gene: TRBV7-2; J gene: TRBJ2-1; CDR3 protein: CASSLGDYINNEQFF; CDR3 DNA: TGTGCCAGCAGCTTAGGGGACTACATAAACAATGAGCAGTTCTTC
clone size: .; D gene: TRBD2; V gene: TRBV6-2/TRBV6-3; J gene: TRBJ2-7; CDR3 protein: CASSSPRTSGSEQYF; CDR3 DNA: TGTGCCAGCAGTTCCCCTCGGACTAGCGGGAGTGAGCAGTACTTC
clone size: .; D gene: .; V gene: TRBV6-1; J gene: TRBJ1-2; CDR3 protein: CASSEVGGVYGYTF; CDR3 DNA: TGTGCCAGCAGTGAGGTGGGGGGGGTCTATGGCTACACCTTC
clone size: .; D gene: TRBD1; V gene: TRBV19; J gene: TRBJ2-7; CDR3 protein: CASRSRQGAGYEQYF; CDR3 DNA: TGTGCCAGTAGGTCCAGACAGGGGGCCGGCTACGAGCAGTACTTC
clone size: .; D gene: TRBD1; V gene: TRBV7-2; J gene: TRBJ2-3; CDR3 protein: CASSLAGQGADTQYF; CDR3 DNA: TGTGCCAGCAGCTTAGCCGGACAGGGAGCAGATACGCAGTATTTT
clone size: .; D gene: TRBD1; V gene: TRBV7-9; J gene: TRBJ1-2; CDR3 protein: CASSLEGGALNGYTF; CDR3 DNA: TGTGCCAGCAGCTTAGAAGGGGGCGCGCTTAATGGCTACACCTTC
clone size: .; D gene: TRBD2; V gene: TRBV3-1/TRBV3-2; J gene: TRBJ2-3; CDR3 protein: CASAAGVTSTDTQYF; CDR3 DNA: TGTGCCAGCGCCGCGGGGGTGACCAGCACAGATACGCAGTATTTT
clone size: .; D gene: TRBD2; V gene: TRBV4-3; J gene: TRBJ2-7; CDR3 protein: CASSQGTRPPYEQYF; CDR3 DNA: TGCGCCAGCAGCCAAGGGACTAGGCCCCCGTACGAGCAGTACTTC
clone size: few; D gene: .; V gene: TRBV27; J gene: TRBJ1-1; CDR3 protein: CASSSSYTEAFF; CDR3 DNA: TGTGCCAGCAGTTCGAGCTACACTGAAGCTTTCTTT
clone size: .; D gene: TRBD2; V gene: TRBV6-6; J gene: TRBJ2-3; CDR3 protein: CASSGLAGTDTQYF; CDR3 DNA: TGTGCCAGCAGTGGACTAGCGGGCACAGATACGCAGTATTTT
clone size: once; D gene: .; V gene: TRBV28; J gene: TRBJ1-3; CDR3 protein: CATLAPGRNTIYF; CDR3 DNA: TGTGCCACCCTCGCCCCAGGGAGAAACACCATATATTTT
clone size: .; D gene: .; V gene: TRBV2; J gene: TRBJ1-4; CDR3 protein: CASYGRGRTNEKLFF; CDR3 DNA: TGTGCCAGCTATGGGCGGGGGAGAACTAATGAAAAACTGTTTTTT
clone size: .; D gene: .; V gene: TRBV10-3; J gene: TRBJ2-7; CDR3 protein: CAISESGRAYEQYF; CDR3 DNA: TGTGCCATCAGTGAGTCGGGCAGGGCCTACGAGCAGTACTTC
clone size: .; D gene: .; V gene: TRBV4-3; J gene: TRBJ2-3; CDR3 protein: CASSQEGGRGGTDTQYF; CDR3 DNA: TGCGCCAGCAGCCAAGAGGGGGGCCGGGGGGGCACAGATACGCAGTATTTT
clone size: many; D gene: TRBD2; V gene: TRBV27; J gene: TRBJ2-3; CDR3 protein: CASSFYGGGSTDTQYF; CDR3 DNA: TGTGCCAGCAGTTTTTACGGCGGGGGGAGCACAGATACGCAGTATTTT
clone size: .; D gene: .; V gene: TRBV6-6; J gene: TRBJ1-3; CDR3 protein: CASRDNSGNTIYF; CDR3 DNA: TGTGCCAGCAGAGACAATTCTGGAAACACCATATATTTT